This T cell receptor beta chain emerged from a study of T cells in Graves' hyperthyroidism and ophthalmopathy. As concerns this clonotype: Antigen specificity is unknown.

General study findings and limits: Most clonotypes expanded in thyroid above 0.001 were likewise present in blood.

Germline CDR1 and CDR2: LGHNA and YNFKEQ. The CDR3 is made up of 15 amino acids. V lost 4 bases, J lost 5 bases, and 10 bases stayed unmatched. RNA transcripts gave rise to amplified TCR beta CDR3 regions. HTBI primers were used for first-round RT-PCR of the TCR CDR3. MiXCR, applied by TCRdb to the multiplex PCR reads, yields one record per CDR3 protein. The sample yields a few hundred thousand distinct CDR3 sequences, roughly 14% seen once. The chain employs TRBV4-2 and TRBJ1-2, with 7 bases that match TRBD1. Specimen: blood. The receptor comes from a woman aged 25 to 39 with Graves' hyperthyroidism. The CDR3 DNA reads as TGTGCCAGCAGCCTCAGACAGGGCAGTGCTTATGGCTACACCTTC. It yields the protein CASSLRQGSAYGYTF.